This passage covers 20 T cell receptor beta chains from one sample sequenced in a study of shared clonotypes between healthy human individuals. The data were produced by immunoSEQ multiplex PCR, yet TCRdb's version contains in-frame clones alone and is incomplete. The sample includes roughly 1,100,000 clones, about 75% of them seen just once. Sequenced: memory CD4+ T cells sorted from blood. Subset: CD45RA-negative fraction. Receptor source: a man between 18 and 29 years old in good health.

The chain has TRBV6-1 and TRBJ2-7; D call uncertain. Germline values: CDR1 MNHNS, CDR2 SASEGT. CDR3 size: 12 residues. The V and J ends lost 2 bases and 6 bases respectively, with 8 bases between them. The DNA of the CDR3 is TGTGCCAGCAGTGAACAAGGCGGCGAGCAGTACTTC. Its translation: CASSEQGGEQYF.

This chain uses TRBV15 with TRBJ2-5; D call uncertain. Germline CDR1 and CDR2: LNHNV and YYDKDF (reference sequence). Trimming cost V 1 base and J 5 bases, with 8 bases left between them. CDR3 length: 13 residues. CDR3 DNA: TGTGCCACCAGCAGAGGGGTTACTGAGACCCAGTACTTC. Protein product: CATSRGVTETQYF.

The rearrangement uses TRBV11-2 and TRBJ1-2; D gene uncertain. Trimming took 5 bases from V and 2 from J, leaving 9 bases between them. The germline gives CDR1 SGHAT, CDR2 FQNNGV. The CDR3 sequence is 13 residues long. The chain's CDR3 is CASSPTLNYGYTF. CDR3 sequence (DNA): TGTGCCAGCAGCCCCACACTAAACTATGGCTACACCTTC.

This sequence joins TRBV15 and TRBJ2-7; D might be TRBD2 (6 bases). The CDR3 is 14 residues long. The germline V gene has CDR1 LNHNV and CDR2 YYDKDF (reference sequence). With 1 base removed from V and 5 bases from J, the gap between germline ends came to 12 bases. The CDR3 sequence: CATSRGDSLNEQYF. The CDR3 DNA reads as TGTGCCACCAGCAGAGGGGACTCCTTAAACGAGCAGTACTTC.

The V gene is TRBV2, the J gene TRBJ2-7; D is undetermined. The V end lost 5 bases, the J end lost 4 bases, and 9 bases lay between the germline ends. The CDR3 covers 12 residues. Germline-derived CDR1 and CDR2 are SNHLY and FYNNEI. The CDR3 DNA reads TGTGCCAGCAGTATCGCCGTTTACGAGCAGTACTTC. Its protein product is CASSIAVYEQYF.

The V gene is TRBV5-4, the J gene TRBJ1-4, with D possibly being TRBD1 (6 bases). V dropped 5 bases and J dropped 7 bases, with 15 bases sitting between them. CDR1 and CDR2 from the germline V gene are SGHNT and YYREEE (reference sequence). This CDR3 comprises 14 residues. CDR3 protein: CASSSQGTGEKLFF. The DNA of the CDR3 is TGTGCCAGCAGTTCACAGGGTACGGGTGAAAAACTGTTTTTT.

The rearrangement joins TRBV7-2 to TRBJ2-1; possibly TRBD2 for D (5 bases). Germline V gene lookup returns CDR1 SGHTA and CDR2 FQGNSA. The CDR3 runs to 13 residues. Trimming pared 5 bases from V and 6 bases from J, leaving 11 bases between. In nucleotides, the CDR3 is TGTGCCAGCAGCCCCCAAGGAGGCAATGAGCAGTTCTTC. This translates into CASSPQGGNEQFF.

This chain uses TRBV2 with TRBJ1-3; D might be TRBD1 (6 bases). From germline, CDR1 is SNHLY and CDR2 FYNNEI. V lost 3 bases and J 7 bases, leaving 13 bases between the germline ends. There are 14 residues in the CDR3. The CDR3 sequence is CASSDRQAENTIYF. The CDR3 DNA sequence: TGTGCCAGCAGTGATAGACAGGCTGAGAACACCATATATTTT. Using reference TRBV2 and TRBJ1-3 for the parts outside the CDR3, the full variable domain is EPEVTQTPSHQVTQMGQEVILRCVPISNHLYFYWYRQILGQKVEFLVSFYNNEISEKSEIFDDQFSVERPDGSNFTLKIRSTKLEDSAMYFCASSDRQAENTIYFGEGSWLTVV.

The genes are TRBV6-1 and TRBJ2-1, with D unresolved. Trimming pared 9 bases from V and 3 bases from J, leaving 15 bases between. CDR1 is MNHNS, CDR2 SASEGT, per germline. This CDR3 has 14 amino acids. CDR3 region: CASHPVGFYNEQFF. The CDR3, as DNA: TGTGCCAGTCACCCTGTAGGGTTCTACAATGAGCAGTTCTTC.

This clone was detected only once. This sequence joins TRBV19 and TRBJ1-2; 9 bases agree with TRBD1. V trimming: 5 bases; J trimming: 7 bases; junction bases outside the gene matches: 14. This CDR3 comprises 16 residues. CDR1 and CDR2 (germline): LNHDA, SQIVND (reference sequence). The CDR3 nucleotides read TGTGCCAGTAGTCCTGGGGCGGGACAGGGATTTTTTGGCTACACCTTC. This gives the protein CASSPGAGQGFFGYTF.

V usage is TRBV7-2 and J usage is TRBJ1-4, with D possibly TRBD1 on 5 matching bases. CDR1 SGHTA and CDR2 FQGNSA come from the germline V gene. V gave up 5 bases and J gave up 0 bases, with 7 bases separating them. CDR3 length: 14 residues. Here the CDR3 reads CASSETATNEKLFF. Written as DNA, the CDR3 is TGTGCCAGCAGCGAGACAGCAACTAATGAAAAACTGTTTTTT.

CDR3 sequence: CASSRQGTGNQPQHF. In DNA, the CDR3 is TGTGCCAGCAGTCGACAGGGGACGGGCAATCAGCCCCAGCATTTT. This rearrangement joins TRBV6-5 to TRBJ1-5; 8 nucleotides match TRBD1. Germline V gene data show CDR1 as MNHEY and CDR2 as SVGAGI. This CDR3 is built from 15 residues. J was trimmed by 2 bases and V by 5 bases; bases with no gene match: 5.

The chain is built from TRBV11-2 and TRBJ1-1; unclear D gene. CDR1 and CDR2 (germline): SGHAT, FQNNGV. V was pared by 5 bases and J by 6 bases, with 19 bases between. CDR3 size: 15 residues. CDR3 coding DNA: TGTGCCAGCAGCATGGTATTGGGTTTTGGCGCTGAAGCTTTCTTT. Amino acids: CASSMVLGFGAEAFF.

This chain connects TRBV4-1 to TRBJ2-7; D might be TRBD2 (5 bases). Per germline, CDR1 MGHRA and CDR2 YSYEKL. V lost 4 bases and J 6 bases, leaving 13 bases between the germline ends. The CDR3 consists of 13 residues. The CDR3 DNA reads as TGCGCCAGCAGCCCAAATGAGGGCTTCGAGCAGTACTTC. Its protein product is CASSPNEGFEQYF.

The chain recombines TRBV15 with TRBJ1-2; D remains unclear. Germline CDR1 LNHNV, CDR2 YYDKDF (reference sequence). V gave up 1 base and J gave up 0 bases, with 6 bases separating them. The CDR3 has 14 residues. CDR3: CATSRGQSNYGYTF. In DNA, the CDR3 is TGTGCCACCAGCAGAGGGCAGTCTAACTATGGCTACACCTTC.

CDR3 nucleotide sequence: TGCAGCCTTAGCTCCTTTCGGACTAGCGGACCAGGGGGGGAGCTGTTTTTT. Translating it yields CSLSSFRTSGPGGELFF. The V gene is TRBV29-1, the J gene TRBJ2-2; 10 bases map to TRBD2. Trimming took 8 bases from V and 8 from J; bases not matched to a gene: 20. This CDR3 comprises 17 residues. Germline CDR1 is SQVTM and CDR2 is ANQGSEA.

The chain employs TRBV27 and TRBJ2-3, with D unclear. The germline V and J ends were trimmed by 7 bases and 0 bases, with 11 bases remaining between them. CDR1 is MNHEY and CDR2 is SMNVEV in the germline V gene (reference sequence). The CDR3 extends over 14 amino acids. In DNA form, the CDR3 reads TGTGCCAGCAAGACTGCTACTAGCACAGATACGCAGTATTTT. Its translation is CASKTATSTDTQYF.

This chain uses TRBV6-1 with TRBJ2-5, with a tentative D call TRBD2 (5 bases). Germline V lookup: CDR1 MNHNS, CDR2 SASEGT. The CDR3 contains 14 residues. V lost 8 bases and J lost 2, with 15 bases in between. The CDR3 nucleotides are TGTGCCAGCGGGAGTCGGGCTACACAAGAGACCCAGTACTTC. Translated, it gives CASGSRATQETQYF.

The chain links TRBV5-1 to TRBJ2-1; 11 bases are shared with TRBD2. Per germline, CDR1 SGHRS and CDR2 YFSETQ. This CDR3 contains 15 residues. V was clipped by 6 bases and J by 10 bases; unmatched bases: 12. The CDR3 DNA reads as TGCGCCAGCAAAGGTACTAGCGGGAGTGGTGGAGAGCAGTTCTTC. This gives the protein CASKGTSGSGGEQFF.

This clone was counted a few times. This chain uses TRBV6-4 with TRBJ2-5; 7 bases fit TRBD2. Trimming cost V 10 bases and J 7 bases; bases outside gene matches: 15. This CDR3 region has 14 residues. Germline V CDR1 and CDR2: MRHNA, SNTAGT. CDR3 amino acids: CATSALGGSGTQYF. CDR3 nucleotides: TGTGCCACCTCTGCCCTCGGGGGGAGTGGGACCCAGTACTTC.